Listed here are 27 T cell receptor beta chains from one sample, sequenced in a study of STAT5B mutations in CD4+ large granular lymphocyte leukemia. TCRdb's table, derived via immunoSEQ multiplex PCR, lists solely in-frame clones and lacks some. The sample has 30,000 to 40,000 clones, approximately 90% seen once. The specimen was CD4+ T cells from blood buffy coats. Every receptor here comes from a human donor in good health.

This chain connects TRBV5-4 to TRBJ1-3; D unclear. Germline CDR1 SGHNT, CDR2 YYREEE (reference sequence). This CDR3 is 14 amino acids long. Trimming shortened V by 0 bases and J by 0 bases, and 4 bases separated the two germline ends. DNA for the CDR3: TGTGCCAGCAGCTTGGAGAGCTCTGGAAACACCATATATTTT. This gives the protein CASSLESSGNTIYF.

The chain links TRBV10-3 to TRBJ1-1; unclear D gene. The CDR3 length is 13 residues. CDR1 and CDR2 (germline): ENHRY, SYGVKD. Between the trimmed V and J ends, which lost 6 bases and 1 base, there was a span of 9 bases. The CDR3 nucleotides are TGTGCCATCAGCTCTGGCCAGAACACTGAAGCTTTCTTT. It is translated as CAISSGQNTEAFF.

J is TRBJ2-5 and V is TRBV6-5, with 7 bases lining up with TRBD2. J lost 5 bases, V lost 3 bases, and 6 bases had no gene match. Germline CDR1 and CDR2: MNHEY and SVGAGI. There are 14 residues in the CDR3. CDR3 protein: CASSYSSGSETQYF. CDR3 DNA: TGTGCCAGCAGTTATTCTAGCGGATCGGAGACCCAGTACTTC.

The chain is built from TRBV14 and TRBJ1-5; unclear D gene. The CDR3 spans 13 residues. The germline V gene encodes CDR1 SGHDN and CDR2 FVKESK. Trimming cost V 4 bases and J 6 bases, with 10 bases left between them. The CDR3 region is CASSPLSGQPQHF. The CDR3 DNA reads as TGTGCCAGCAGCCCCCTTTCGGGTCAGCCCCAGCATTTT. The full variable domain, with the rest looked up from reference TRBV14 and TRBJ1-5, is EAGVTQFPSHSVIEKGQTVTLRCDPISGHDNLYWYRRVMGKEIKFLLHFVKESKQDESGMPNNRFLAERTGGTYSTLKVQPAELEDSGVYFCASSPLSGQPQHFGDGTRLSIL.

Only a few counts were recorded for this clone. This sequence joins TRBV11-2 and TRBJ2-1, with 13 nucleotides matching TRBD2. Looked up from germline, CDR1 is SGHAT and CDR2 is FQNNGV. CDR3 length: 14 residues. The ends lost 5 bases at V and 9 bases at J; junction bases unmatched: 4. The CDR3 sequence: CASSPGLAGFEQFF. The CDR3 bases are TGTGCCAGCAGCCCGGGACTAGCGGGGTTTGAGCAGTTCTTC.

The gene calls are TRBV4-3 and TRBJ2-2; unclear D gene. The V end lost 4 bases, the J end lost 7 bases, and 7 bases lay between the germline ends. There are 12 residues in the CDR3. CDR1 and CDR2 (germline): LGHNA, YSLEER. The CDR3 region has the DNA TGCGCCAGCAGCCCCGTCGGCGGGGAGCTGTTTTTT. Its translation: CASSPVGGELFF.

Here the CDR3 DNA reads TGTGCCAGCAGTTCCCTGGACAGGAGCGAGACCCAGTACTTC. Translated, it gives CASSSLDRSETQYF. The rearrangement joins TRBV5-4 to TRBJ2-5; the match to TRBD1 covers 7 bases. V dropped 5 bases and J dropped 5; count of bases not matched to a gene: 9. The CDR3 is made up of 14 amino acids. Germline CDR1 SGHNT, CDR2 YYREEE (reference sequence).

The rearrangement joins TRBV5-1 to TRBJ1-1; D unclear. Germline lookup yields CDR1 SGHRS and CDR2 YFSETQ. The ends were cut back, 6 bases at V and 0 bases at J, with 9 bases in the middle. CDR3 length: 13 amino acids. The chain's CDR3 is CASTEGMNTEAFF. The CDR3 DNA is TGCGCCAGCACCGAAGGGATGAACACTGAAGCTTTCTTT.

V gene TRBV5-4 combines with J gene TRBJ2-1; tentatively, D is TRBD1 (6 bases). The germline V and J ends were trimmed by 0 bases and 0 bases, with 10 bases remaining between them. Germline V lookup: CDR1 SGHNT, CDR2 YYREEE (reference sequence). This CDR3 is built from 16 residues. The CDR3 is CASSLGQVPSYNEQFF. CDR3 bases: TGTGCCAGCAGCTTGGGACAGGTCCCCTCCTACAATGAGCAGTTCTTC.

The V gene is TRBV28, the J gene TRBJ2-1, with 8 bases fitting TRBD1. J was trimmed by 4 bases and V by 2 bases; bases with no gene match: 1. There are 14 residues in the CDR3. Germline V gene sequence: CDR1 MDHEN, CDR2 SYDVKM. CDR3 coding DNA: TGTGCCAGCAGTTTAAGGGACAGGTACAATGAGCAGTTCTTC. It is translated as CASSLRDRYNEQFF.

This chain uses TRBV9 with TRBJ1-4, with unresolved D. V was trimmed by 4 bases and J by 4 bases, leaving 11 bases between them. This CDR3 region has 14 residues. CDR1 is SGDLS and CDR2 is YYNGEE in the germline V gene. The CDR3: CASSPGSGNEKLFF. CDR3 DNA sequence: TGTGCCAGCAGCCCGGGCTCGGGTAATGAAAAACTGTTTTTT. The full variable domain, its missing parts supplied by reference TRBV9 and TRBJ1-4, is DSGVTQTPKHLITATGQRVTLRCSPRSGDLSVYWYQQSLDQGLQFLIQYYNGEERAKGNILERFSAQQFPDLHSELNLSSLELGDSALYFCASSPGSGNEKLFFGSGTQLSVL.

The chain couples TRBV5-4 to TRBJ2-5; a possible D gene is TRBD1 (6 bases). In germline, CDR1 is SGHNT, CDR2 YYREEE (reference sequence). The CDR3 has 15 amino acids. The ends were cut back, 4 bases at V and 2 bases at J, with 15 bases in the middle. The CDR3 region has the DNA TGTGCCAGCAGCGACGGGGCTAGGGGGCAAGAGACCCAGTACTTC. It encodes CASSDGARGQETQYF.

This chain uses TRBV27 with TRBJ2-2, with D maybe TRBD2 (6 bases). Deletions cut 5 bases from V and 7 bases from J, with 23 bases between. Germline V gives CDR1 MNHEY, CDR2 SMNVEV (reference sequence). The CDR3 is 17 amino acids. CDR3 loop: CASSPRGGGWNNGELFF. The CDR3 DNA reads as TGTGCCAGCAGTCCGAGAGGTGGGGGGTGGAATAACGGGGAGCTGTTTTTT.

V is TRBV10-2 and J is TRBJ1-4; D unclear. Germline values: CDR1 WSHSY, CDR2 SAAADI. The CDR3 extends over 13 amino acids. With 4 bases removed from V and 7 bases from J, the gap between germline ends came to 10 bases. CDR3 region: CASSGGWGEKLFF. CDR3 bases: TGCGCCAGCAGTGGTGGGTGGGGTGAAAAACTGTTTTTT.

The V call is TRBV2, the J call TRBJ2-7, with 9 positions matching TRBD1. The CDR3 covers 14 residues. V was pared by 6 bases and J by 2 bases, with 5 bases of the junction left unmatched. Germline V gene lookup returns CDR1 SNHLY and CDR2 FYNNEI. The DNA for the CDR3 is TGTGCCAGCAGAAGACAGGGGGGTCCCTACGAGCAGTACTTC. Amino acid sequence: CASRRQGGPYEQYF.

V is TRBV7-9 and J is TRBJ2-2; TRBD1 aligns across 8 bases. Germline CDR1 is SEHNR and CDR2 is FQNEAQ (reference sequence). The CDR3 consists of 17 residues. After removal of 3 bases from V and 6 bases from J, the junction contained 12 bases not matched to a gene. CDR3 sequence reads: CASSFHPTGELAGELFF. The CDR3 region has the DNA TGTGCCAGCAGCTTTCACCCGACAGGGGAACTTGCCGGGGAGCTGTTTTTT.

The genes are TRBV5-4 and TRBJ1-2, with TRBD1 as a possible D gene (6 bases). CDR3 length equals 13 residues. V lost 6 bases and J 7 bases, leaving 16 bases between the germline ends. Germline lookup yields CDR1 SGHNT and CDR2 YYREEE (reference sequence). CDR3: CASTGAWGLGYTF. The CDR3 region has the DNA TGTGCCAGCACCGGTGCTTGGGGGCTTGGCTACACCTTC.

CDR3 in amino acids: CASSSSGLTGVAYEQYF. CDR3 sequence (DNA): TGTGCCAGCTCATCGTCGGGACTAACGGGAGTTGCCTACGAGCAGTACTTC. The chain joins TRBV18 to TRBJ2-7; 7 nucleotides line up with TRBD2. Germline values: CDR1 KGHSH, CDR2 LQKENI. Germline trimming cut 5 bases from V and 2 bases from J; bases unmatched to any gene: 15. The CDR3 covers 17 residues.

This chain connects TRBV7-2 to TRBJ1-2; tentative D call: TRBD1 (5 bases). The CDR3 is 14 residues long. Trimming left V 5 bases short and J 4 bases short, with 14 bases between. CDR1 is SGHTA, CDR2 FQGNSA, per germline. CDR3 sequence reads: CASSIWDGTYGYTF. As DNA, the CDR3 is TGTGCCAGCAGCATTTGGGACGGAACCTATGGCTACACCTTC.

This clone was detected only once. The chain uses TRBV10-3 and TRBJ1-1; 12 bases are shared with TRBD1. CDR1 is ENHRY, CDR2 SYGVKD, per germline. This CDR3 contains 14 residues. V trimming: 6 bases; J trimming: 7 bases; junction bases outside the gene matches: 6. The chain's CDR3 is CAISGDRGLSEAFF. The CDR3 DNA is TGTGCCATCAGCGGGGACAGGGGGCTGAGTGAAGCTTTCTTT.

J is TRBJ1-1 and V is TRBV7-9; D is uncertain. Trimming took off 5 bases at V and 4 bases at J, with 20 bases between the two ends. The length of the CDR3 is 16 residues. CDR1 SEHNR and CDR2 FQNEAQ come from the germline V gene (reference sequence). The CDR3 spells CASSPPWGSGGTEAFF. CDR3 in DNA: TGTGCCAGCAGCCCCCCTTGGGGTTCCGGTGGCACTGAAGCTTTCTTT.

The chain is built from TRBV6-5 and TRBJ1-5, with no clear D. Trimming left V 5 bases short and J 5 bases short, with 10 bases between. Germline loops: CDR1 MNHEY, CDR2 SVGAGI. CDR3 length: 13 amino acids. The CDR3, as DNA: TGTGCCAGCAGTGCCCGGGGAGATCAGCCCCAGCATTTT. Translating it yields CASSARGDQPQHF.

The chain carries TRBV9 and TRBJ2-7; D is uncertain. The germline CDR1 and CDR2 sequences are SGDLS and YYNGEE. The CDR3 totals 14 residues. Trimming removed 0 bases at V and 2 bases at J, with 9 bases between. The CDR3 loop reads CASSVASEPYEQYF. The CDR3 DNA is TGTGCCAGCAGCGTAGCTTCGGAACCCTACGAGCAGTACTTC.

This clone appeared a single time. The chain has TRBV6-1 and TRBJ2-7, with D tentatively TRBD2 (5 bases). V was clipped by 8 bases and J by 0 bases, with 11 bases between them. Per germline, CDR1 MNHNS and CDR2 SASEGT. The length of the CDR3 is 13 residues. In nucleotides, the CDR3 is TGTGCCAGCGTTCCCGGGGACTCCTACGAGCAGTACTTC. Amino acids: CASVPGDSYEQYF.

This chain uses TRBV7-2 with TRBJ2-5; D is perhaps TRBD1 or TRBD2 (5 bases each). From germline, CDR1 is SGHTA and CDR2 FQGNSA. The CDR3 loop spans 11 amino acids. The V end lost 5 bases, the J end lost 8 bases, and 9 bases lay between the germline ends. The CDR3 loop reads CASSPGATQYF. Written as DNA, the CDR3 is TGTGCCAGCAGCCCCGGGGCAACCCAGTACTTC.

This chain connects TRBV9 to TRBJ1-2; tentative D call: TRBD1 (6 bases). V was trimmed by 4 bases and J by 5 bases, leaving 18 bases between them. In germline, CDR1 is SGDLS, CDR2 YYNGEE. The CDR3 runs 15 residues. CDR3 DNA sequence: TGTGCCAGCAGCCGACAGGAATCGCCGCGATATGGCTACACCTTC. This codes for CASSRQESPRYGYTF.

The chain links TRBV28 to TRBJ1-3, with a possible D match to TRBD1 (5 bases). The CDR3 covers 15 residues. V was cut by 4 bases and J by 0 bases, with 10 bases left in between. Germline V lookup: CDR1 MDHEN, CDR2 SYDVKM. This CDR3 is CASSSGGNSGNTIYF. For the CDR3, the DNA is TGTGCCAGCAGTTCCGGGGGTAACTCTGGAAACACCATATATTTT.